Presented here are 19 T cell receptor beta chains from one specimen sequenced in a study of T cells in Graves' hyperthyroidism and ophthalmopathy. TCR beta CDR3 regions were amplified from RNA. Researchers ran a first-round RT-PCR on the TCR CDR3 using the HTBI primer set. TCRdb reprocessed the multiplex PCR reads with MiXCR, giving one entry per CDR3 protein. The table records a few hundred thousand distinct CDR3 sequences, around a sixth of them present only once. The sample comprised blood. These receptors all stem from a man younger than 30 with Graves' ophthalmopathy.

This clonotype was found many times. The genes are TRBV11-2 and TRBJ1-3; D is unresolved. Germline V gene sequence: CDR1 SGHAT, CDR2 FQNNGV. V gave up 4 bases and J gave up 7 bases, with 11 bases separating them. This CDR3 spans 13 amino acids. CDR3 amino acids: CASSSGGGNTIYF. The CDR3 DNA reads as TGTGCCAGCAGCTCCGGTGGAGGCAACACCATATATTTT.

This clonotype was found a few times. This chain links TRBV12-3 or TRBV12-4 with TRBJ1-6, with 7 positions matching TRBD1. The CDR3 runs 16 residues. After removal of 3 bases from V and 3 bases from J, the junction contained 5 bases not matched to a gene. The CDR3 sequence: CASSLARDSYNSPLHF. As DNA, the CDR3 is TGTGCCAGCAGTTTGGCCCGGGACAGCTATAATTCACCCCTCCACTTT.

This clonotype was detected many times. The chain recombines TRBV5-1 with TRBJ1-2; D is perhaps TRBD1 (6 bases). The CDR3 extends over 15 amino acids. From germline, CDR1 is SGHRS and CDR2 YFSETQ. Deletions cut 4 bases from V and 11 bases from J, with 24 bases between. As DNA, the CDR3 is TGCGCCAGCAGCATTGGGGGACAAGGACCTGGAGTTTACACCTTC. Protein product: CASSIGGQGPGVYTF.

This clonotype was seen at least ten times. The V gene is TRBV2, the J gene TRBJ1-5; 7 positions match TRBD1. Germline V gene sequence: CDR1 SNHLY, CDR2 FYNNEI. The J segment lost 2 bases and the V segment lost 7 bases, leaving 5 bases of the junction unmatched. The CDR3 has 14 residues. CDR3: CASMLDRGNQPQHF. For the CDR3, the DNA is TGTGCCAGCATGCTAGACAGGGGCAATCAGCCCCAGCATTTT.

This clonotype was recorded many times. The chain carries TRBV11-2 and TRBJ1-1; D is unresolved. There are 12 residues in the CDR3. V shed 6 bases and J shed 1 base, with 6 bases lying between them. Germline CDR1 reads SGHAT; CDR2 reads FQNNGV. The CDR3 reads CASSIGNTEAFF. The CDR3 DNA reads TGTGCCAGCAGTATTGGGAACACTGAAGCTTTCTTT.

This clonotype has a handful of counts. The chain links TRBV29-1 to TRBJ1-4; 9 bases align to TRBD1. This CDR3 contains 14 residues. V dropped 4 bases and J dropped 8; count of bases not matched to a gene: 8. In germline, CDR1 is SQVTM, CDR2 ANQGSEA. Here the CDR3 reads CSVGWDRDGEKLFF. CDR3 nucleotides: TGCAGCGTTGGTTGGGACAGGGATGGAGAAAAACTGTTTTTT.

In its sample, this clonotype was seen many times. In nucleotides, the CDR3 is TGCGCCAGCAGCTTGGGTGGGGGGCCGGCTGAAGCTTTCTTT. Encoded protein: CASSLGGGPAEAFF. The chain combines TRBV5-1 with TRBJ1-1, with D tentatively TRBD1 (6 bases). Trimming left V 0 bases short and J 6 bases short, with 12 bases between. Germline V gene data show CDR1 as SGHRS and CDR2 as YFSETQ. The CDR3 contains 14 residues.

The chain combines TRBV7-3 with TRBJ2-3, with TRBD1 identical over 7 bases. This CDR3 region has 12 residues. Trimming at V came to 5 bases and at J to 10 bases, leaving 6 bases not matched to a gene. The germline CDR1 and CDR2 sequences are SGHTA and FQGTGA. In DNA form, the CDR3 reads TGTGCCAGCAGCGAAAGACAGGGAGCGCAGTATTTT. Amino acid sequence: CASSERQGAQYF.

The rearrangement uses TRBV9 and TRBJ2-2; D call uncertain. V was clipped by 0 bases and J by 0 bases, with 12 bases between them. The CDR3 has 17 residues. Germline V gene data show CDR1 as SGDLS and CDR2 as YYNGEE. The CDR3 is CASSVALLGTNTGELFF. The CDR3 nucleotides read TGTGCCAGCAGCGTAGCTCTTTTAGGGACGAACACCGGGGAGCTGTTTTTT.

This clonotype was recorded at least ten times. The rearrangement uses TRBV18 and TRBJ1-1; D remains ambiguous. The germline gives CDR1 KGHSH, CDR2 LQKENI. Trimming took off 4 bases at V and 6 bases at J, with 12 bases between the two ends. The CDR3 runs 13 residues. CDR3 DNA sequence: TGTGCCAGCTCACTAGACCCCGGCTCTGAAGCTTTCTTT. Encoded protein: CASSLDPGSEAFF.

This clonotype came up many times. CDR3 loop: CASSAQLAGGADTQYF. The DNA of the CDR3 is TGTGCCAGCAGTGCGCAACTAGCGGGGGGCGCAGATACGCAGTATTTT. This chain joins TRBV2 and TRBJ2-3; 12 nucleotides line up with TRBD2. The V gene's germline CDR1 is SNHLY and CDR2 FYNNEI. The junction had 6 bases not matched to a gene; V was cut back by 4 bases and J by 4 bases. The CDR3 contains 16 residues.

This clonotype was observed a few times. This chain joins TRBV11-2 and TRBJ1-3; no definite D call. Trimming pared 3 bases from V and 2 bases from J, leaving 8 bases between. Germline V lookup: CDR1 SGHAT, CDR2 FQNNGV. The CDR3 loop spans 14 amino acids. CDR3 protein: CASSLSLTGNTIYF. The DNA of the CDR3 is TGTGCCAGCAGCTTGAGTTTGACTGGAAACACCATATATTTT.

This clonotype was counted only a few times. V is TRBV9 and J is TRBJ1-1, with 7 bases aligning to TRBD1. V lost 4 bases, J lost 11 bases, and 11 bases stayed unmatched. The CDR3 loop spans 13 amino acids. Germline V gene lookup returns CDR1 SGDLS and CDR2 YYNGEE. The CDR3 is CASSPRTGAGAFF. The CDR3 bases are TGTGCCAGCAGCCCGAGGACAGGCGCCGGGGCTTTCTTT.

This clonotype was recorded at least ten times. The chain is built from TRBV6-5 and TRBJ2-1; the D is unclear. Trimming pared 4 bases from V and 0 bases from J, leaving 10 bases between. The germline V gene encodes CDR1 MNHEY and CDR2 SVGAGI. The CDR3 has 15 amino acids. DNA of the CDR3: TGTGCCAGCAGTTCCGACTGGAGCTCCTACAATGAGCAGTTCTTC. Its protein is CASSSDWSSYNEQFF.

This clonotype has at least ten counts. This chain links TRBV10-1 with TRBJ1-1; no definite D call. Trimming removed 4 bases from V and 1 base from J, with 13 bases in between. In germline, CDR1 is WNHNN, CDR2 SYGVQD (reference sequence). The CDR3 covers 15 residues. The CDR3 protein is CASSVERFGNTEAFF. The CDR3 bases are TGCGCCAGCAGTGTGGAAAGATTTGGGAACACTGAAGCTTTCTTT.

The chain uses TRBV9 and TRBJ2-3; TRBD2 matches at 7 bases. The trim removed 4 bases at V and 2 bases at J, leaving 19 bases unmatched. This CDR3 contains 19 residues. Germline CDR1 is SGDLS and CDR2 is YYNGEE. CDR3: CASSSYSLSGGGVTDTQYF. As DNA, the CDR3 is TGTGCCAGCAGCTCATATTCCCTATCGGGCGGGGGAGTCACAGATACGCAGTATTTT.

This clonotype showed up many times. This chain joins TRBV2 and TRBJ1-1; TRBD1 might be the D (5 bases). The CDR3 has 14 amino acids. CDR1 is SNHLY, CDR2 FYNNEI, per germline. V was clipped by 7 bases and J by 0 bases, with 12 bases between them. The CDR3 region is CASTNQGMNTEAFF. The CDR3 DNA is TGTGCCAGCACCAACCAGGGAATGAACACTGAAGCTTTCTTT.

The chain joins TRBV9 to TRBJ2-5, with D perhaps matching TRBD1 or TRBD2 (5 bases each). Germline V lookup: CDR1 SGDLS, CDR2 YYNGEE. V was clipped by 0 bases and J by 1 base, with 10 bases between them. There are 15 residues in the CDR3. CDR3 loop: CASSVETGTQETQYF. Written as DNA, the CDR3 is TGTGCCAGCAGCGTAGAGACGGGGACCCAAGAGACCCAGTACTTC. Supplemented by reference TRBV9 and TRBJ2-5, the full variable domain reads DSGVTQTPKHLITATGQRVTLRCSPRSGDLSVYWYQQSLDQGLQFLIQYYNGEERAKGNILERFSAQQFPDLHSELNLSSLELGDSALYFCASSVETGTQETQYFGPGTRLLVL.

This clonotype was picked up many times. The rearrangement links TRBV20-1 to TRBJ2-7; TRBD1 is a possible D gene (5 bases). V gave up 6 bases and J gave up 2 bases, with 17 bases separating them. This CDR3 has 14 amino acids. CDR1 and CDR2 from the germline V gene are DFQATT and SNEGSKA (reference sequence). The CDR3 loop is CSAKWQGQAYEQYF. DNA of the CDR3: TGCAGTGCCAAATGGCAGGGCCAAGCCTACGAGCAGTACTTC.